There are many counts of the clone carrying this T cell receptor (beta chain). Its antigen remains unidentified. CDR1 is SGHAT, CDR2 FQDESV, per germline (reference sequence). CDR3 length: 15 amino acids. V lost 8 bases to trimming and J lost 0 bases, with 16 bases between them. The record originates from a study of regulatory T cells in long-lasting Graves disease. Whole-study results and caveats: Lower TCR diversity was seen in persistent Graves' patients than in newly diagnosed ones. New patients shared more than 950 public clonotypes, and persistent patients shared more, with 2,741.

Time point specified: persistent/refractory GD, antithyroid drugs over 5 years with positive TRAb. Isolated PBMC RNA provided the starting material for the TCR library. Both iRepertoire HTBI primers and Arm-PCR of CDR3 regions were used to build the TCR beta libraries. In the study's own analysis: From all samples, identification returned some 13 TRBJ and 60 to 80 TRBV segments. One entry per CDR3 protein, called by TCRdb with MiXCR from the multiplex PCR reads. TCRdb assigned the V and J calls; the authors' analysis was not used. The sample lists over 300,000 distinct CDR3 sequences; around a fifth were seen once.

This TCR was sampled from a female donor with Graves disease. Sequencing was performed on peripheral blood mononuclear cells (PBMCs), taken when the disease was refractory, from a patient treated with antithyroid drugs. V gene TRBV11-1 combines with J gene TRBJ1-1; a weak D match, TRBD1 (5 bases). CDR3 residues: CASLPRPGLNTEAFF. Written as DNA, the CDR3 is TGTGCCAGCCTGCCCCGTCCAGGGCTGAACACTGAAGCTTTCTTT.